Listed below are T cell receptor beta chains from one sample, sequenced in a study of T cells after posttransplantation cyclophosphamide. Data came from immunoSEQ multiplex PCR; TCRdb stores just in-frame clones and leaves some out. This sample has about 33,000 clones, each found more than once. Sample: PBMCs. Every receptor here comes from a woman aged 25-40 years in good health and a related stem cell transplant donor. Each CDR3 is given with its conserved first and last residue. A D gene is named only where the DNA matches it firmly. For some rows the clone size is stated as once, few or many, or as a class when expanded; others skip it.

J gene	D gene	V gene	clone size	CDR3 DNA	CDR3 protein
TRBJ1-2	.	TRBV18	few	TGTGCCAGCTCACCACCGTTCTCAGGGGAAGGTGTCTCTGGCTACACCTTC	CASSPPFSGEGVSGYTF
TRBJ1-6	TRBD1	TRBV30	few	TGTGCCTGGACCTCCGGGGCAGGGGGAAATTCACCCCTCCACTTT	CAWTSGAGGNSPLHF
TRBJ1-4	.	TRBV29-1	.	TGCAGCGTTTTACCGGGGGAGACCAATGAAAAACTGTTTTTT	CSVLPGETNEKLFF
TRBJ2-7	.	TRBV29-1	.	TGCAGCGTTGAAGGGACAGCGGATGAGCAGTACTTC	CSVEGTADEQYF
TRBJ2-3	TRBD2	TRBV6-2/TRBV6-3	few	TGTGCCAGCAGCTCCGGGACTAGCGGCCCAGATACGCAGTATTTT	CASSSGTSGPDTQYF
TRBJ2-7	TRBD1	TRBV15	many	TGTGCCACCAGCAGTGACAGGGGACGCGAGCAGTACTTC	CATSSDRGREQYF
TRBJ1-1	.	TRBV9	many	TGTGCCAGCAGCATTCAGGGAGGCGGCACTGAAGCTTTCTTT	CASSIQGGGTEAFF
TRBJ1-5	.	TRBV7-2	many	TGTGCCAGCAGCCTTTATGGGGGGAGTAGCAATCAGCCCCAGCATTTT	CASSLYGGSSNQPQHF
TRBJ2-7	TRBD1	TRBV6-5	few	TGTGCCAGCAGGGATGACAGGGGCGGCGGGCACGAGCAGTACTTC	CASRDDRGGGHEQYF
TRBJ1-2	.	TRBV19	many	TGTGCCAGTACACCTGCGGGGCAGAGACCTTATGGCTACACCTTC	CASTPAGQRPYGYTF
TRBJ1-5	.	TRBV5-5	few	TGTGCCAGCAGCTTCGAAGCCGGGGTCCCGAATCAGCCCCAGCATTTT	CASSFEAGVPNQPQHF
TRBJ1-5	.	TRBV19	.	TGTGCCAGTAGTAGCGGACTGTTTCAGCCCCAGCATTTT	CASSSGLFQPQHF
TRBJ2-7	TRBD1	TRBV5-4	many	TGTGCCAGCAGCTCGAACAGGGGTCTCAACGAGCAGTACTTC	CASSSNRGLNEQYF
TRBJ1-1	.	TRBV18	many	TGTGCCAGCTCGTCCCCCGACAGGGAAGCTTTCTTT	CASSSPDREAFF